This TCR beta chain was documented in a study of metastatic and nonmetastatic thyroid tumors. This clone was counted many times. Trimming took 6 bases from V and 5 from J, leaving 20 bases between them. The CDR3 totals 16 residues. Germline-derived CDR1 and CDR2 are MDHEN and SYDVKM. All patients reached thyroid surgery having received no treatment beforehand. TCRdb recomputed clones from the PCR reads via MiXCR. The sample carries some 31,000 clones, about 15% recorded once. This TCR was sampled from a female donor with papillary thyroid cancer or a benign thyroid nodule (not recorded which). Some clones in this sample may be carry-over from other donors' samples. This chain connects TRBV28 to TRBJ1-5, with D uncertain. Source material: blood. CDR3 DNA sequence: TGTGCCAGCAGCCCACAAGCTCAGGTTCCCCATCAGCCCCAGCATTTT. This translates into CASSPQAQVPHQPQHF.